This is a list of T cell receptor beta chains from one sample in a study of control samples from healthy donors and cancer patients. Method: immunoSEQ multiplex PCR; TCRdb's copy keeps in-frame clones and lacks some. The sample yields 15,000 to 20,000 clones, 85% to 90% seen once. Source material: PBMCs. These receptors all come from a man in his fifties or sixties with head and neck cancer. The CDR3 runs from the conserved cysteine through the conserved F or W. The order of the fields is J gene, V gene, D gene, clone size, CDR3 DNA, CDR3 protein. The D gene is left open where the match is weak. Clone sizes are given selectively: once, few, many, or a class where the clone is expanded.

TRBJ2-6	TRBV6-4	TRBD2	NA	TGTGCCAGCAGTGACTCAGGGGAGGGGTCTGGGGCCAACGTCCTGACTTTC	CASSDSGEGSGANVLTF
TRBJ1-1	TRBV27	NA	NA	TGTGCCAGCAGTTCTAACAGCCTGAACACTGAAGCTTTCTTT	CASSSNSLNTEAFF
TRBJ1-2	TRBV3-1/TRBV3-2	NA	NA	TGTGCCAGCAGCCAAGAGGCGGGGTCTCGGGCCTCCGGCTACACCTTC	CASSQEAGSRASGYTF
TRBJ2-7	TRBV27	NA	NA	TGTGCCAGCAGCCTAACCCTTGACACTCCCCCTCCTGAGCAGTACTTC	CASSLTLDTPPPEQYF
TRBJ2-7	TRBV10-3	NA	NA	TGTGCCATCAGCCCCCCTCTGACCTACGAGCAGTACTTC	CAISPPLTYEQYF
TRBJ2-2	TRBV6-4	TRBD1	NA	TGTGCCAGCAGTGAAGGGGGCTGGCTGTTTTTT	CASSEGGWLFF
TRBJ1-4	TRBV3-1/TRBV3-2	NA	medium-sized	TGTGCCAGCAGCCAAGAAGGGGGTTTCGGGGATGAAAAACTGTTTTTT	CASSQEGGFGDEKLFF
TRBJ2-7	TRBV6-5	NA	NA	TGTGCCAGCAGTTGGACGAGCGGCTCCTACGAGCAGTACTTC	CASSWTSGSYEQYF
TRBJ2-1	TRBV3-1/TRBV3-2	TRBD2	NA	TGTGCCAGCACTTGGGGAGCGGGGGGATACAATGAGCAGTTCTTC	CASTWGAGGYNEQFF
TRBJ1-5	TRBV30	NA	NA	TGTGCCTGGAGTACCTTCACAGGGTTTCAGCCCCAGCATTTT	CAWSTFTGFQPQHF
TRBJ1-4	TRBV6-2/TRBV6-3	NA	NA	TGTGCCAGCAGCTCCACCCTCCGGGGACTGTTTTTT	CASSSTLRGLFF
TRBJ2-5	TRBV6-2/TRBV6-3	TRBD2	NA	TGTGCCAGCAGTTACCTCGCGGGGGGGGGAGAGACCCAGTACTTC	CASSYLAGGGETQYF
TRBJ2-1	TRBV11-2	TRBD2	NA	TGTGCCAGCAGCAAACTAGCGGCCCCATACAATGAGCAGTTCTTC	CASSKLAAPYNEQFF
TRBJ1-2	TRBV15	NA	NA	TGTGCCACCAGCAGAGCAGGGACCGTCGGAGGCTACACCTTC	CATSRAGTVGGYTF
TRBJ2-4	TRBV11-2	TRBD1	NA	TGTGCCAGCAGCAGGACAGGGGGCCGGAATGACAAAAACATTCAGTACTTC	CASSRTGGRNDKNIQYF
TRBJ1-5	TRBV3-1/TRBV3-2	NA	NA	TGTGCCAGCAGCCAAACCAGACAGCAGCCCCAGCATTTT	CASSQTRQQPQHF
TRBJ2-3	TRBV12-3/TRBV12-4	TRBD2	NA	TGTGCCAGCAGTCCCGGGACTAGCGAAACGCAGTATTTT	CASSPGTSETQYF
TRBJ2-2	TRBV12-5	TRBD2	NA	TGTGCTAGTGGCTTGGTAGCGGGGAGAGTAATCGGGGAGCTGTTTTTT	CASGLVAGRVIGELFF
TRBJ2-3	TRBV3-1/TRBV3-2	NA	NA	TGTGCCAGCAGCCTCGAGTCAGGGTTGTATTTT	CASSLESGLYF
TRBJ1-1	TRBV5-1	NA	once	TGCGCCAGCAGCTTGACAGTTGGGAACACTGAAGCTTTCTTT	CASSLTVGNTEAFF
TRBJ2-3	TRBV12-3/TRBV12-4	NA	NA	TGTGCCGCGGGGACACCCCGCACAGATACGCAGTATTTT	CAAGTPRTDTQYF
TRBJ1-2	TRBV27	NA	NA	TGTGCCAGCAGTTACACGACAGGTCTCTATGGCTACACCTTC	CASSYTTGLYGYTF
TRBJ2-3	TRBV12-3/TRBV12-4	NA	NA	TGTGCCAGCAACCACAGGGACACGCAGTATTTT	CASNHRDTQYF
TRBJ1-6	TRBV7-9	NA	NA	TGTGCCAGCAGCATGGACCAAAGGCTCGGGTCACCCCTCCACTTT	CASSMDQRLGSPLHF
TRBJ2-7	TRBV18	NA	NA	TGTGCCAGCTCACCAAGCAGTCGACCCTACGAGCAGTACTTC	CASSPSSRPYEQYF
TRBJ2-5	TRBV7-2	NA	NA	TGTGCCAGCAGCTTAAACCTTTTATTAGCCGAAGAGACCCAGTACTTC	CASSLNLLLAEETQYF
TRBJ1-1	TRBV14	NA	NA	TGTGCCAGCAGCACCCGAGGGGGGCCGAACACTGAAGCTTTCTTT	CASSTRGGPNTEAFF
TRBJ1-4	TRBV5-1	NA	NA	TGCGCCAGCAGCTTCGGAGCAACTAATGAAAAACTGTTTTTT	CASSFGATNEKLFF
TRBJ2-3	TRBV6-5	NA	NA	TGTGCCAGCAGCCTCCGGGACTTTCTCACAGATACGCAGTATTTT	CASSLRDFLTDTQYF
TRBJ1-6	TRBV7-6	NA	NA	TGTGCCAGCAGCTTGTTTGTGGCAGCTAATAATTCACCCCTCCACTTT	CASSLFVAANNSPLHF
TRBJ2-3	TRBV5-1	TRBD2	NA	TGCGCCAGCAGCTTGAATCCAGCGGGGGGAACAGATACGCAGTATTTT	CASSLNPAGGTDTQYF
TRBJ1-1	TRBV11-3	NA	NA	TGTGCCAGCAGCTCCTGTCCCGGTAAGGGACAAGAAGCTTTCTTT	CASSSCPGKGQEAFF
TRBJ1-2	TRBV18	NA	NA	TGTGCCAGCTCACCAGCCTATGGCTACACCTTC	CASSPAYGYTF
TRBJ2-3	TRBV7-9	TRBD2	NA	TGTGCCAGCAAGGGCAGCGGGGGCACAGATACGCAGTATTTT	CASKGSGGTDTQYF
TRBJ1-6	TRBV19	NA	NA	TGTGCCAGTAGTATCCGATCGGGGGTCCAGGGACTCAATTCACCCCTCCACTTT	CASSIRSGVQGLNSPLHF
TRBJ2-7	TRBV4-1	NA	few	TGCGCCAGCAGCCCGACGGTGGCCTACGAGCAGTACTTC	CASSPTVAYEQYF
TRBJ1-5	TRBV2	NA	few	TGTGCCAGCCGTAGGACTGCACAAGGGCAGCCCCAGCATTTT	CASRRTAQGQPQHF
TRBJ1-1	TRBV5-4	NA	medium-sized	TGTGCCAGCAGCTTGGAAGCCGCTTCCAGAGAAGCTTTCTTT	CASSLEAASREAFF
TRBJ2-3	TRBV27	TRBD1	NA	TGTGCCAGCAGTTCGGGCAGGGGGTTCGATACGCAGTATTTT	CASSSGRGFDTQYF
TRBJ1-1	TRBV19	TRBD1	NA	TGTGCCAGTAGTATCGGACAGGGAATGGCTGAAGCTTTCTTT	CASSIGQGMAEAFF
TRBJ1-3	TRBV2	NA	NA	TGTGCCAGCAGTGAATTGGGTTGGAGCTCTGGAAACACCATATATTTT	CASSELGWSSGNTIYF
TRBJ1-4	TRBV21-1	NA	NA	TGTGCCAGCAGCAAAGGCTCCAGGACTGCAACTAATGAAAAACTGTTTTTT	CASSKGSRTATNEKLFF
TRBJ2-7	TRBV5-4	NA	NA	TGTGCCAGCAGCCGCGGGACGGAAAGCTCCTACGAGCAGTACTTC	CASSRGTESSYEQYF
TRBJ2-7	TRBV5-4	TRBD2	NA	TGTGCCAGCAGCCGCTCGGGGGGGCCGTACGAGCAGTACTTC	CASSRSGGPYEQYF
TRBJ2-3	TRBV6-2/TRBV6-3	TRBD2	NA	TGTGCCAGCAGTAGGACTAGCGGATACGCAGATACGCAGTATTTT	CASSRTSGYADTQYF
TRBJ1-2	TRBV11-2	NA	NA	TGTGCCAGCAGCTTGTCAACAGGGAACTATGGCTACACCTTC	CASSLSTGNYGYTF
TRBJ1-2	TRBV15	TRBD1	NA	TGTGCCACCAGCAGAGACAAGACAGGGAGTGGCTACACCTTC	CATSRDKTGSGYTF
TRBJ1-6	TRBV6-5	TRBD1	medium-sized	TGTGCCAGCAGCACCGGGACAGACAATTATTCACCCCTCCACTTT	CASSTGTDNYSPLHF
TRBJ1-5	TRBV6-5	TRBD1	NA	TGTGCCAGCAGTAGGACAGGGGCCAGGCAGCCCCAGCATTTT	CASSRTGARQPQHF
TRBJ2-2	TRBV6-2/TRBV6-3	NA	NA	TGTGCCAGCAGCCGGACTGTTCTGGGGGAGCTGTTTTTT	CASSRTVLGELFF
TRBJ2-3	TRBV5-6	NA	NA	TGTGCCAGCCAACCGACGGGGGTCAGGGATACGCAGTATTTT	CASQPTGVRDTQYF
TRBJ2-5	TRBV5-1	TRBD1	NA	TGCGCCAGCAGCCTGGAACAGGGGGCGCAGACCCAGTACTTC	CASSLEQGAQTQYF
TRBJ1-5	TRBV11-2	NA	NA	TGTGCCAGCAGCTTAGATCGTGGTCAGCCCCAGCATTTT	CASSLDRGQPQHF
TRBJ1-2	TRBV5-5	NA	few	TGTGCCAGCAGCTTGGAGGCAGGGAAGGGCTACACCTTC	CASSLEAGKGYTF
TRBJ2-3	TRBV5-1	TRBD2	NA	TGCGCCAGCAGCCTTAGGACTAGCGCATACACAGATACGCAGTATTTT	CASSLRTSAYTDTQYF
TRBJ1-1	TRBV4-1	NA	NA	TGCGCCAGCAGCCACCCCCAGATGAACACTGAAGCTTTCTTT	CASSHPQMNTEAFF
TRBJ2-6	TRBV5-1	NA	NA	TGCGCCAGCAGCTTGGCCTGGCAGGGCTCGGGGGCCAACGTCCTGACTTTC	CASSLAWQGSGANVLTF